A selection of T cell receptor beta chains follows, all from one sample in a study of shared clonotypes between healthy human individuals. Some clones are missing from TCRdb's copy, which holds only in-frame ones; the method was immunoSEQ multiplex PCR. The sample carries fewer than 800,000 clones, 92% recorded once. Sequencing was performed on naive CD8+ T cells sorted from blood. Every receptor here comes from a man aged 30-40 years in good health. The CDR3 runs from the conserved cysteine through the conserved F or W. Fields, in order: V gene, clone size, D gene, J gene, CDR3 protein, CDR3 DNA. A D gene is named only where the DNA matches it firmly. Size tells how often a clone was seen (once, few, many) or the class of an expanded clone, and some rows leave it out.

TRBV5-4	once	NA	TRBJ1-1	CASGWEAKEAFF	TGTGCAAGCGGTTGGGAGGCCAAGGAAGCTTTCTTT
TRBV9	NA	NA	TRBJ2-7	CASSSRPDEQYF	TGTGCCAGCAGCTCGCGGCCTGACGAGCAGTACTTC
TRBV27	NA	TRBD2	TRBJ2-3	CASTLGGLAISTDTQYF	TGTGCCAGCACCCTGGGTGGACTAGCGATATCAACAGATACGCAGTATTTT
TRBV7-3	NA	TRBD2	TRBJ2-1	CASSFDGLAHNEQFF	TGTGCCAGCAGCTTCGACGGACTAGCGCACAATGAGCAGTTCTTC
TRBV28	NA	NA	TRBJ2-5	CASSLGRTILKETQYF	TGTGCCAGCAGTTTAGGACGTACTATTTTAAAAGAGACCCAGTACTTC
TRBV13	NA	NA	TRBJ1-3	CASSLGGLAGNTIYF	TGTGCCAGCAGCTTAGGAGGGCTAGCTGGAAACACCATATATTTT
TRBV7-6	NA	TRBD2	TRBJ2-2	CASSFQSPGLAGLSNTGELFF	TGTGCCAGCAGCTTTCAATCGCCGGGACTAGCGGGACTATCGAACACCGGGGAGCTGTTTTTT
TRBV2	NA	TRBD2	TRBJ2-1	CASSDQGLAVNEQFF	TGTGCCAGCAGTGACCAGGGACTAGCGGTCAATGAGCAGTTCTTC
TRBV7-9	few	NA	TRBJ2-7	CASSLDDPQEQYF	TGTGCCAGCAGCTTAGATGACCCTCAGGAGCAGTACTTC
TRBV18	NA	NA	TRBJ1-2	CASSPRDLTDSSYGYTF	TGTGCCAGCTCACCACGTGATCTCACGGATTCCTCTTATGGCTACACCTTC
TRBV27	NA	TRBD1	TRBJ1-2	CASSQDRGGNYGYTF	TGTGCCAGCAGCCAGGACAGGGGGGGTAACTATGGCTACACCTTC
TRBV12-5	NA	NA	TRBJ2-1	CASGLTGYNEQFF	TGTGCTAGTGGTTTGACAGGCTACAATGAGCAGTTCTTC
TRBV7-2	NA	TRBD2	TRBJ2-1	CASSLIGLAGGAGNEQFF	TGTGCCAGCAGCTTAATTGGACTAGCGGGAGGGGCTGGGAATGAGCAGTTCTTC
TRBV25-1	NA	NA	TRBJ2-3	CASSEGFQGTPDTDTQYF	TGTGCCAGCAGTGAAGGGTTTCAGGGAACCCCTGACACAGATACGCAGTATTTT
TRBV4-1	NA	NA	TRBJ2-2	CASSQGHRGELFF	TGCGCCAGCAGCCAAGGACATCGCGGGGAGCTGTTTTTT
TRBV9	NA	NA	TRBJ1-4	CASSVYGATNEKLFF	TGTGCCAGCAGCGTATACGGGGCCACTAATGAAAAACTGTTTTTT
TRBV11-2	NA	TRBD2	TRBJ2-7	CASSSSSGTYEQYF	TGTGCCAGCAGCTCATCTAGCGGCACATACGAGCAGTACTTC
TRBV29-1	NA	TRBD2	TRBJ2-1	CSVRGLAGEVGDEQFF	TGCAGCGTCCGTGGACTAGCGGGAGAGGTTGGCGATGAGCAGTTCTTC
TRBV2	NA	TRBD2	TRBJ2-1	CASSRRGLAGYNEQFF	TGTGCCAGCAGCCGAAGGGGACTAGCGGGGTACAATGAGCAGTTCTTC
TRBV9	NA	NA	TRBJ1-1	CASSVGSLQEKAFF	TGTGCCAGCAGCGTAGGGAGCCTCCAAGAGAAAGCTTTCTTT
TRBV11-2	once	NA	TRBJ2-3	CASSPLVMGTDTQYF	TGTGCCAGCAGCCCGCTAGTGATGGGCACAGATACGCAGTATTTT
TRBV18	NA	TRBD2	TRBJ2-3	CASSPGFPSGHLDADTQYF	TGTGCCAGCTCCCCAGGGTTTCCTAGCGGACATCTAGACGCAGATACGCAGTATTTT
TRBV7-9	NA	TRBD1	TRBJ2-1	CASSLVQDRGFGNEQFF	TGTGCCAGCAGCTTAGTACAGGACAGGGGATTTGGGAATGAGCAGTTCTTC
TRBV2	NA	NA	TRBJ2-6	CASSGLPSGANVLTF	TGTGCCAGCAGTGGACTGCCCTCTGGGGCCAACGTCCTGACTTTC
TRBV10-1	few	NA	TRBJ1-5	CASSGRISTEPQHF	TGCGCCAGCAGTGGCCGGATCTCAACGGAGCCCCAGCATTTT
TRBV6-6	NA	TRBD1	TRBJ2-7	CASSYIVGGPYEQYF	TGTGCCAGCAGTTACATTGTAGGGGGCCCCTACGAGCAGTACTTC
TRBV14	NA	NA	TRBJ2-1	CASSPSERGHHRRIDEQFF	TGTGCCAGCAGCCCGAGCGAAAGAGGACATCACAGGAGGATCGATGAGCAGTTCTTC
TRBV6-5	NA	TRBD2	TRBJ2-7	CASSYSNGGGEQYF	TGTGCCAGCAGTTACTCGAACGGCGGGGGCGAGCAGTACTTC
TRBV14	NA	TRBD2	TRBJ2-2	CASSLAGVAYTGELFF	TGTGCCAGCAGCCTAGCGGGAGTGGCGTACACCGGGGAGCTGTTTTTT
TRBV7-9	NA	NA	TRBJ2-1	CASSLEQDNEQFF	TGTGCCAGCAGCTTAGAACAAGACAATGAGCAGTTCTTC
TRBV5-1	NA	NA	TRBJ1-2	CASSLNGGNYGYTF	TGCGCCAGCAGCTTGAATGGGGGGAACTATGGCTACACCTTC
TRBV4-1	once	NA	TRBJ1-4	CASSQVLNEKLFF	TGCGCCAGCAGCCAGGTTTTAAATGAAAAACTGTTTTTT
TRBV7-6	NA	NA	TRBJ2-3	CASSEEDRTDTQYF	TGTGCCAGCAGCGAAGAAGACCGCACAGATACGCAGTATTTT
TRBV30	NA	NA	TRBJ1-4	CAWSPGGGEKLFF	TGTGCCTGGAGCCCCGGAGGTGGTGAAAAACTGTTTTTT
TRBV7-9	NA	TRBD1	TRBJ2-6	CASRLAGGAGANVLTF	TGTGCCAGCCGGCTTGCAGGGGGCGCTGGGGCCAACGTCCTGACTTTC
TRBV7-8	NA	TRBD2	TRBJ2-3	CASSPPSSGRLDTQYF	TGTGCCAGCAGCCCCCCGTCTAGCGGGAGACTGGATACGCAGTATTTT
TRBV15	NA	NA	TRBJ2-2	CATSRDRASNTGELFF	TGTGCCACCAGCAGAGACAGGGCATCGAACACCGGGGAGCTGTTTTTT
TRBV7-9	once	NA	TRBJ2-1	CATQGGAGSYNEQFF	TGTGCCACACAGGGGGGGGCCGGGTCCTACAATGAGCAGTTCTTC
TRBV27	NA	NA	TRBJ1-5	CASSFGQGISQPQHF	TGTGCCAGCAGTTTCGGGCAGGGTATCTCTCAGCCCCAGCATTTT
TRBV28	NA	NA	TRBJ1-4	CASSFRLNEKLFF	TGTGCCAGCAGTTTCAGGCTCAATGAAAAACTGTTTTTT
TRBV19	NA	NA	TRBJ2-2	CASSPPGQNTGELFF	TGTGCCAGTAGTCCCCCGGGACAAAACACCGGGGAGCTGTTTTTT
TRBV5-2	NA	NA	TRBJ2-7	CASSLLAGGGEQYF	TGTGCCAGCAGCTTACTAGCGGGAGGGGGGGAGCAGTACTTC
TRBV9	once	TRBD1	TRBJ2-1	CASSVAGQLHNEQFF	TGTGCCAGCAGCGTAGCGGGACAGCTCCACAATGAGCAGTTCTTC
TRBV29-1	NA	NA	TRBJ1-2	CSVVVKVQDYGYTF	TGCAGCGTTGTGGTAAAGGTTCAGGACTATGGCTACACCTTC